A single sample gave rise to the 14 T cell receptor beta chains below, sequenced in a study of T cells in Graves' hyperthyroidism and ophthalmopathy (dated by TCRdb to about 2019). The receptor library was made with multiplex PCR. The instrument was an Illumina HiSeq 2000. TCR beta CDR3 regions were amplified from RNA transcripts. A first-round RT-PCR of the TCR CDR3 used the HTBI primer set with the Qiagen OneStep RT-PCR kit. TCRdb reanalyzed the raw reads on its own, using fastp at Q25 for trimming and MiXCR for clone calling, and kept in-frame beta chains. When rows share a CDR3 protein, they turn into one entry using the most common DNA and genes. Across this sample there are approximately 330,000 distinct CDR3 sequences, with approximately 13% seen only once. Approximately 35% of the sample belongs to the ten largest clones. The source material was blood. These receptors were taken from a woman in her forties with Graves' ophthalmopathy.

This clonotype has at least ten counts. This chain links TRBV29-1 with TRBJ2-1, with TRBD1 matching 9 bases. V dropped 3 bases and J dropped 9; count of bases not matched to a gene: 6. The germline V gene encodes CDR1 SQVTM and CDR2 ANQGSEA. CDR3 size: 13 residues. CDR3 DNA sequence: TGCAGCGTTGAGGGACAGGGCGTTAGTGAGCAGTTCTTC. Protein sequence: CSVEGQGVSEQFF.

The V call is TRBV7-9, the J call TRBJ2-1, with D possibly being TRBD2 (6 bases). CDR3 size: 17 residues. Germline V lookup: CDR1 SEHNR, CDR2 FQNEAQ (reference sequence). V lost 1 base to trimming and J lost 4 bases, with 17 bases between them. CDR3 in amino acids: CASSLVPPGLVYNEQFF. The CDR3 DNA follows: TGTGCCAGCAGCTTAGTTCCTCCGGGACTGGTATACAATGAGCAGTTCTTC.

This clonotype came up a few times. The CDR3 spells CASSFGPTGANVLTF. The CDR3 DNA reads TGTGCCAGCAGTTTTGGGCCAACTGGGGCCAACGTCCTGACTTTC. The chain has TRBV28 and TRBJ2-6; D is undetermined. CDR1 and CDR2 from the germline V gene are MDHEN and SYDVKM. The CDR3 is made up of 15 amino acids. V lost 3 bases and J 2 bases, leaving 8 bases between the germline ends.

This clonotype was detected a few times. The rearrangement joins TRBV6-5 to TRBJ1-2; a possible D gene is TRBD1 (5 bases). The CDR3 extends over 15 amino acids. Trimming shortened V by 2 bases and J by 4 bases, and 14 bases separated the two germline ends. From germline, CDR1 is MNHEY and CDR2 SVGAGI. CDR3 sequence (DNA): TGTGCCAGCAGTTACCCCGTCGGGGGGAGCTATGGCTACACCTTC. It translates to CASSYPVGGSYGYTF.

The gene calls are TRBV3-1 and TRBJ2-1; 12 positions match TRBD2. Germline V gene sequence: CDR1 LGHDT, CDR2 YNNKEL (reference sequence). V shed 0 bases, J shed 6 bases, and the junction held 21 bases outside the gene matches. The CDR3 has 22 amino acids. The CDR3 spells CASSQEISLGLAGYGGFNEQFF. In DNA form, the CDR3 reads TGTGCCAGCAGCCAAGAGATTTCGTTAGGACTAGCGGGATACGGTGGTTTCAATGAGCAGTTCTTC.

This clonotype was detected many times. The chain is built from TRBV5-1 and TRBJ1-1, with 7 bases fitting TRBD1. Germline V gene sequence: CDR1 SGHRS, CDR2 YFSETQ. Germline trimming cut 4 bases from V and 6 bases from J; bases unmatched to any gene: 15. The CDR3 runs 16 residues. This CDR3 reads CASSSRATGKFSEAFF. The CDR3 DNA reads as TGCGCCAGCAGCAGTCGAGCGACAGGGAAGTTTTCTGAAGCTTTCTTT.

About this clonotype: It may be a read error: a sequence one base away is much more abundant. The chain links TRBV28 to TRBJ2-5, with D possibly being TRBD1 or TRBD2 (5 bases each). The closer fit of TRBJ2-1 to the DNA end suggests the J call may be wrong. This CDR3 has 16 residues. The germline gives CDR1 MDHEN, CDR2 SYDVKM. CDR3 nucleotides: TGTGCCAGCAGTACAAGACGGGACGTTAGGGTGGAGACCCAGTTCTTC. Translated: CASSTRRDVRVETQFF.

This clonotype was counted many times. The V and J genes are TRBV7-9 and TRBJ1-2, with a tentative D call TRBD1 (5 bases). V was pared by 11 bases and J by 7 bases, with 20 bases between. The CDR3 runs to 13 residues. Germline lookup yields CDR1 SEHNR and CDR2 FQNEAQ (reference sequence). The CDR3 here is CAGAIGAGGGYTF. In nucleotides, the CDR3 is TGTGCCGGCGCTATCGGGGCCGGCGGTGGCTACACCTTC.

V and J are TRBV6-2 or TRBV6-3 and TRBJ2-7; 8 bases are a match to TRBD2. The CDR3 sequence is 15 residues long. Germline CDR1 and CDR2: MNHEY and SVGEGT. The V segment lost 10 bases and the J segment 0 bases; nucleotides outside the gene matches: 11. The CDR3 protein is CAIATTSVPSYEQYF. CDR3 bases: TGTGCCATCGCCACGACTAGCGTCCCCTCCTACGAGCAGTACTTC.

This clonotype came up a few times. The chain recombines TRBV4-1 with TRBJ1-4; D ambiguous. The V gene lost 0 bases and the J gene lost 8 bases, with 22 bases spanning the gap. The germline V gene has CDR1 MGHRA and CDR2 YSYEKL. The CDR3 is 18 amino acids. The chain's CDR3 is CASSQDGRRSVGLEKLFF. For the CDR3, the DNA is TGCGCCAGCAGCCAAGATGGGCGCAGGTCCGTTGGACTAGAAAAACTGTTTTTT.

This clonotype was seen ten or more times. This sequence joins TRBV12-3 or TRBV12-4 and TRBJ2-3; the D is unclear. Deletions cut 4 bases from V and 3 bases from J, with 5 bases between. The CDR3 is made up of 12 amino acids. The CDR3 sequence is CASSSWTDTQYF. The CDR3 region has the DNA TGTGCCAGCAGTTCTTGGACAGATACGCAGTATTTT.

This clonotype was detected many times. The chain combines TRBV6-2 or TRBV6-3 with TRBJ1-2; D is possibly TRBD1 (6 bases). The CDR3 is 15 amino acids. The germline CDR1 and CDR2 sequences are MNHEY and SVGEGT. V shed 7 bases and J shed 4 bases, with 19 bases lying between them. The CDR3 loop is CASNKDRNPSYGYTF. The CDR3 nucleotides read TGTGCCAGCAACAAAGACAGGAACCCTTCCTATGGCTACACCTTC.

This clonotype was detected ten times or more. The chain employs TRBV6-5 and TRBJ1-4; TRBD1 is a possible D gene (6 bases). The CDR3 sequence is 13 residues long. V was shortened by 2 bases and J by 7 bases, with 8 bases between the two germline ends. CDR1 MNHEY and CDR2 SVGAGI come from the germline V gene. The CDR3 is CASSYGTSEKLFF. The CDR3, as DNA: TGTGCCAGCAGTTACGGGACATCTGAAAAACTGTTTTTT.

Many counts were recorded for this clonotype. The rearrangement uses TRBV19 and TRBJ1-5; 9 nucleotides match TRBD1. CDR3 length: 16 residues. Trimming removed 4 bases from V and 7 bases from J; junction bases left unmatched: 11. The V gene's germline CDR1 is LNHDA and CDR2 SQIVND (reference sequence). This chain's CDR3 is CASSTGTGGLWQPQHF. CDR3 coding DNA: TGTGCCAGTAGTACAGGAACAGGGGGCTTGTGGCAGCCCCAGCATTTT.